This entry lists 27 T cell receptor beta chains sequenced from one sample in a study of T-cell memory formation after mild COVID-19. TCRdb passed the 5' RACE reads through MiXCR, listing each CDR3 protein once. Of about 560,000 distinct CDR3 sequences detected, more than 15% appear once; the ten largest clones hold around 12%. The specimen was PBMCs or a T cell subset sorted from them (not recorded which). These receptors all stem from an adult woman who had mild COVID-19 (a few samples of this study predate the infection). Cell type and time point are not known.

This clonotype was picked up a small number of times. The V and J genes are TRBV25-1 and TRBJ1-5, with a weak D call TRBD1 (6 bases). The V and J ends lost 2 bases and 1 base respectively, with 9 bases between them. The CDR3 consists of 15 residues. Germline CDR1 MGHDK, CDR2 SYGVNS. CDR3 loop: CASSERGDSNQPQHF. The DNA of the CDR3 is TGTGCCAGCAGTGAAAGGGGGGACAGCAATCAGCCCCAGCATTTT.

This clonotype was seen a few times. The chain carries TRBV4-2 and TRBJ2-3, with 8 bases lining up with TRBD2. The germline gives CDR1 LGHNA, CDR2 YNFKEQ. J gave up 5 bases and V 1 base, and 5 bases lay outside the gene matches. The CDR3 is 15 residues long. CDR3 sequence: CASSQAGGPGDTQYF. For the CDR3, the DNA is TGTGCCAGCAGCCAAGCGGGGGGGCCAGGAGATACGCAGTATTTT.

V is TRBV3-2 and J is TRBJ2-2; whether TRBD2, the table's D call, matches the DNA was not checked. TRBV3-2 is deemed a pseudogene. This CDR3 spans 17 amino acids. CDR3 bases: TGTGCCAGCAGCCAGCCTCCGGGACTAGCGGGAACCGGGGAGCTGTTTTTT. Encoded protein: CASSQPPGLAGTGELFF.

The sample holds many counts of this clonotype. This chain connects TRBV12-2 to TRBJ2-7. TRBV12-2 is a pseudogene. The CDR3 is 18 residues long. CDR3 DNA sequence: TGTGCAAGTCGCTTTCAATTTCATCAGGAATTTATCGGTCGGGGTCAGTACTTC. Encoded protein: CASRFQFHQEFIGRGQYF.

This clonotype appeared a few times. The rearrangement links TRBV6-1 to TRBJ2-7; tentatively, D is TRBD1 or TRBD2 (5 bases each). This CDR3 has 14 amino acids. The V gene lost 8 bases and the J gene lost 0 bases, with 14 bases spanning the gap. Germline CDR1 reads MNHNS; CDR2 reads SASEGT. The CDR3 here is CASQVGPLSYEQYF. CDR3 in DNA: TGTGCCAGCCAAGTGGGACCCCTCTCCTACGAGCAGTACTTC.

This clonotype was picked up a small number of times. This rearrangement joins TRBV24-1 to TRBJ2-1, with D possibly being TRBD1 (6 bases). The ends were cut back, 4 bases at V and 4 bases at J, with 16 bases in the middle. The CDR3 length is 16 residues. The V gene's germline CDR1 is KGHDR and CDR2 SFDVKD. The CDR3 here is CATSDRGERGYNEQFF. CDR3 bases: TGTGCCACCAGTGACAGGGGAGAGAGGGGGTACAATGAGCAGTTCTTC.

There are a few counts of this clonotype. The J gene is TRBJ1-2, the V gene TRBV4-3, with 8 nucleotides matching TRBD1. With 0 bases clipped from V and 4 bases from J, the junction kept 10 bases outside the gene matches. Per the germline V gene, CDR1 is LGHNA and CDR2 is YSLEER. The CDR3 loop spans 17 amino acids. The CDR3 DNA sequence: TGCGCCAGCAGCCAAGAGGGGGGACAGGAGACCCTCTATGGCTACACCTTC. Its translation is CASSQEGGQETLYGYTF.

This clonotype was found a few times. The chain carries TRBV11-2 and TRBJ2-5; D is undetermined. The CDR3 is 14 amino acids. V lost 1 base, J lost 0 bases, and 6 bases lay in between. Germline V lookup: CDR1 SGHAT, CDR2 FQNNGV. The CDR3 DNA reads as TGTGCCAGCAGCTTAGTCGTGTACCAAGAGACCCAGTACTTC. This sequence encodes CASSLVVYQETQYF. The complete variable domain, with remaining parts taken from reference TRBV11-2 and TRBJ2-5, reads EAGVAQSPRYKIIEKRQSVAFWCNPISGHATLYWYQQILGQGPKLLIQFQNNGVVDDSQLPKDRFSAERLKGVDSTLKIQPAKLEDSAVYLCASSLVVYQETQYFGPGTRLLVL.

This clonotype showed up just a few times. V and J are TRBV5-1 and TRBJ2-3; the match to TRBD1 covers 10 bases. The CDR3 length is 17 residues. Germline V gives CDR1 SGHRS, CDR2 YFSETQ. J lost 2 bases, V lost 4 bases, and 10 bases had no gene match. This CDR3 reads CASSRGGTGVFTDTQYF. DNA of the CDR3: TGCGCCAGCAGCCGAGGGGGGACAGGGGTCTTCACAGATACGCAGTATTTT.

The chain recombines TRBV7-2 with TRBJ1-1; no clear D gene. Trimming stripped 2 bases from V and 11 bases from J, with 12 bases between. Germline V gene sequence: CDR1 SGHTA, CDR2 FQGNSA. CDR3 length: 12 residues. The CDR3 DNA follows: TGTGCCAGCAGCTTATACCGGGCCCCGGCTTTCTTT. Protein product: CASSLYRAPAFF.

This clonotype was found a few times. V gene TRBV6-5 combines with J gene TRBJ1-2; 11 bases align to TRBD1. Germline V lookup: CDR1 MNHEY, CDR2 SVGAGI. This CDR3 is 16 amino acids long. The V and J ends lost 6 bases and 7 bases, in that order; junction bases with no gene match: 13. The DNA for the CDR3 is TGTGCCAGCAGCCACTCACGCGGACAGGGGGCTTTTGGCTACACCTTC. This gives the protein CASSHSRGQGAFGYTF.

The chain recombines TRBV30 with TRBJ2-7; D gene uncertain. The germline V gene encodes CDR1 GTSNPN and CDR2 SVGIG (reference sequence). The CDR3 is made up of 12 amino acids. V was pared by 2 bases and J by 3 bases, with 8 bases between. CDR3 DNA sequence: TGTGCCTGGAGTCTTTTAGGCTACGAGCAGTACTTC. Its translation is CAWSLLGYEQYF. The whole variable domain, remainder taken from reference TRBV30 and TRBJ2-7, is SQTIHQWPATLVQPVGSPLSLECTVEGTSNPNLYWYRQAAGRGLQLLFYSVGIGQISSEVPQNLSASRPQDRQFILSSKKLLLSDSGFYLCAWSLLGYEQYFGPGTRLTVT.

This clonotype has more than one count but fewer than ten. This chain connects TRBV5-1 to TRBJ2-7, with D unclear. The V end was cut by 4 bases, the J end by 0 bases, with 11 bases between. Germline CDR1 and CDR2: SGHRS and YFSETQ. The length of the CDR3 is 14 residues. The DNA for the CDR3 is TGCGCCAGCAGCAACCGGACCAGCTCCTACGAGCAGTACTTC. Translating gives CASSNRTSSYEQYF.

The chain carries TRBV24-1 and TRBJ2-3; 7 bases align to TRBD1. This CDR3 spans 13 amino acids. Germline-derived CDR1 and CDR2 are KGHDR and SFDVKD. Losses at the gene ends were 7 bases for V and 8 bases for J; bases not matched to a gene: 8. CDR3 in DNA: TGTGCCACCAGCCTTGTTGCAGGGGGTACGCAGTATTTT. Its protein is CATSLVAGGTQYF.

This clonotype was counted many times. The rearrangement joins TRBV24-1 to TRBJ1-2; D may be TRBD1 (5 bases). Trimming stripped 6 bases from V and 7 bases from J, with 11 bases between. Germline CDR1 reads KGHDR; CDR2 reads SFDVKD. The CDR3 is made up of 12 amino acids. DNA for the CDR3: TGTGCCACCAGTCGCCAGGGTTTTGGCTACACCTTC. Protein product: CATSRQGFGYTF.

This clonotype occurred a few times. The chain is built from TRBV11-3 and TRBJ2-1, with TRBD2 matching over 13 bases. This CDR3 comprises 20 residues. From germline, CDR1 is SGHNT and CDR2 YENEEA. The V gene end was trimmed by 5 bases and the J gene end by 0 bases; junction bases not matched to a gene: 13. CDR3 nucleotides: TGTGCCAGCAGCCAGGGACCGAGGACTAGCGGGAGTAGCTCCTACAATGAGCAGTTCTTC. This translates into CASSQGPRTSGSSSYNEQFF.

The J gene is TRBJ2-6, the V gene TRBV5-4; D unclear. Germline values: CDR1 SGHNT, CDR2 YYREEE (reference sequence). The CDR3 length is 16 residues. The V end lost 0 bases, the J end lost 2 bases, and 9 bases lay between the germline ends. CDR3 DNA sequence: TGTGCCAGCAGCTTGGTTGGGAATCCTGGGGCCAACGTCCTGACTTTC. Its translation is CASSLVGNPGANVLTF.

V gene TRBV29-1 combines with J gene TRBJ2-7; TRBD2 matches at 8 bases. This CDR3 comprises 16 residues. The J segment lost 3 bases and the V segment lost 5 bases, leaving 15 bases of the junction unmatched. Germline loops: CDR1 SQVTM, CDR2 ANQGSEA. The CDR3 region is CSVLRRGATSGYEQYF. DNA of the CDR3: TGCAGCGTTTTGCGCCGGGGGGCCACTAGCGGCTACGAGCAGTACTTC.

A few counts support this clonotype. The rearrangement joins TRBV27 to TRBJ2-5; D might be TRBD2 (5 bases). V was shortened by 0 bases and J by 5 bases, with 19 bases between the two germline ends. The CDR3 consists of 17 residues. CDR1 MNHEY and CDR2 SMNVEV come from the germline V gene (reference sequence). The CDR3 is CASSLSSGMLAWETQYF. Written as DNA, the CDR3 is TGTGCCAGCAGTTTATCCTCCGGGATGTTAGCGTGGGAGACCCAGTACTTC.

The V call is TRBV5-1, the J call TRBJ1-2; 10 bases agree with TRBD1. The CDR3 is 15 residues long. Trimming cost V 4 bases and J 8 bases; bases outside gene matches: 11. The germline gives CDR1 SGHRS, CDR2 YFSETQ. This chain's CDR3 is CASSPNRDRGGGYTF. The CDR3 nucleotides are TGCGCCAGCAGCCCAAACCGGGACAGGGGTGGCGGCTACACCTTC.

On this clonotype: A junction end diverges from the germline sequence, so it may reflect a read error. The chain employs TRBV12-3 or TRBV12-4 and TRBJ1-2; TRBD1 is a possible D gene (6 bases). This CDR3 is built from 11 residues. CDR3 protein: CASSYRDKVAF. CDR3 in DNA: TGTGCCAGCAGTTACCGGGACAAAGTCGCCTTC.

V is TRBV12-3 or TRBV12-4 and J is TRBJ2-1; no firm D call. The ends were cut back, 5 bases at V and 4 bases at J, with 18 bases in the middle. This CDR3 is built from 16 residues. CDR3 DNA sequence: TGTGCCAGCAGTCACGGACCCTCGAAAAAGTACAATGAGCAGTTCTTC. It is translated as CASSHGPSKKYNEQFF.

The J gene is TRBJ1-5, the V gene TRBV19; maybe TRBD1 (6 bases). Germline CDR1 and CDR2: LNHDA and SQIVND (reference sequence). With 5 bases removed from V and 2 bases from J, the gap between germline ends came to 13 bases. There are 15 residues in the CDR3. CDR3: CASSSGDVGNQPQHF. The DNA of the CDR3 is TGTGCCAGTAGTTCAGGGGATGTGGGCAATCAGCCCCAGCATTTT.

This clonotype was detected many times. The chain employs TRBV7-3 and TRBJ1-3; D may be TRBD1 (6 bases). Germline V lookup: CDR1 SGHTA, CDR2 FQGTGA. V lost 5 bases and J lost 2, with 16 bases in between. CDR3 length: 16 amino acids. In DNA form, the CDR3 reads TGTGCCAGCAGCCTTCGTACAGGGAAGACTGGAAACACCATATATTTT. This translates into CASSLRTGKTGNTIYF.

This clonotype was found a few times. The chain recombines TRBV5-1 with TRBJ2-3, with 10 nucleotides matching TRBD2. This CDR3 is 16 amino acids long. Trimming at V came to 4 bases and at J to 4 bases, leaving 9 bases not matched to a gene. Germline CDR1 is SGHRS and CDR2 is YFSETQ. The CDR3 reads CASSPRLAGSSDTQYF. The CDR3 nucleotides are TGCGCCAGCAGCCCCAGACTAGCGGGTTCGTCAGATACGCAGTATTTT.

The sample holds a few counts of this clonotype. This chain connects TRBV2 to TRBJ1-5; D gene uncertain. CDR3 size: 16 residues. Trimming cost V 0 bases and J 1 base, with 10 bases left between them. CDR1 and CDR2 (germline): SNHLY, FYNNEI. This chain's CDR3 is CASSEALVRSNQPQHF. Written as DNA, the CDR3 is TGTGCCAGCAGTGAAGCCCTGGTACGAAGCAATCAGCCCCAGCATTTT.

The V call is TRBV6-5, the J call TRBJ2-3; TRBD2 matches 8 bases. CDR3 length equals 14 residues. CDR1 and CDR2 from the germline V gene are MNHEY and SVGAGI. The CDR3 DNA is TGTGCAACTAGGGCGGGAGGTCCCCCAGATACGCAGTATTTT. This encodes CATRAGGPPDTQYF.